This entry concerns a single T cell receptor beta chain. Antigen specificity is unknown. This sample was included in a study of graft-versus-host responses after intestinal transplantation. Study information: Each recipient received anti-thymocyte globulin induction, then tacrolimus and steroids for 3 to 4 years. Overall study results and limits: GvH clones surfaced in recipient marrow, some emerging earlier in ileum or blood. Allografts from individuals with graft-donor T cell macrochimerism displayed high graft-versus-host to host-versus-graft clonal ratios. HvG clone declines early post-transplant were associated with peak circulating GvH levels.

The data were produced by immunoSEQ multiplex PCR, yet TCRdb's version contains in-frame clones alone and is incomplete. The table records 45,000 to 50,000 clones, about 93% of them present only once. Germline CDR1 and CDR2: GTSNPN and SVGIG (reference sequence). Between the trimmed V and J ends, which lost 0 bases and 4 bases, there was a span of 7 bases. This CDR3 comprises 13 residues. Here the sequenced sample was unstimulated CD4+ T cells sorted from spleen or lymph node cells, taken before transplant. The V call is TRBV30, the J call TRBJ1-5; D is uncertain. This receptor was taken from a human donor who was the organ donor for an intestinal transplant. The CDR3 DNA reads TGTGCCTGGAGTGTCGGGGTAAATCAGCCCCAGCATTTT. Encoded protein: CAWSVGVNQPQHF.